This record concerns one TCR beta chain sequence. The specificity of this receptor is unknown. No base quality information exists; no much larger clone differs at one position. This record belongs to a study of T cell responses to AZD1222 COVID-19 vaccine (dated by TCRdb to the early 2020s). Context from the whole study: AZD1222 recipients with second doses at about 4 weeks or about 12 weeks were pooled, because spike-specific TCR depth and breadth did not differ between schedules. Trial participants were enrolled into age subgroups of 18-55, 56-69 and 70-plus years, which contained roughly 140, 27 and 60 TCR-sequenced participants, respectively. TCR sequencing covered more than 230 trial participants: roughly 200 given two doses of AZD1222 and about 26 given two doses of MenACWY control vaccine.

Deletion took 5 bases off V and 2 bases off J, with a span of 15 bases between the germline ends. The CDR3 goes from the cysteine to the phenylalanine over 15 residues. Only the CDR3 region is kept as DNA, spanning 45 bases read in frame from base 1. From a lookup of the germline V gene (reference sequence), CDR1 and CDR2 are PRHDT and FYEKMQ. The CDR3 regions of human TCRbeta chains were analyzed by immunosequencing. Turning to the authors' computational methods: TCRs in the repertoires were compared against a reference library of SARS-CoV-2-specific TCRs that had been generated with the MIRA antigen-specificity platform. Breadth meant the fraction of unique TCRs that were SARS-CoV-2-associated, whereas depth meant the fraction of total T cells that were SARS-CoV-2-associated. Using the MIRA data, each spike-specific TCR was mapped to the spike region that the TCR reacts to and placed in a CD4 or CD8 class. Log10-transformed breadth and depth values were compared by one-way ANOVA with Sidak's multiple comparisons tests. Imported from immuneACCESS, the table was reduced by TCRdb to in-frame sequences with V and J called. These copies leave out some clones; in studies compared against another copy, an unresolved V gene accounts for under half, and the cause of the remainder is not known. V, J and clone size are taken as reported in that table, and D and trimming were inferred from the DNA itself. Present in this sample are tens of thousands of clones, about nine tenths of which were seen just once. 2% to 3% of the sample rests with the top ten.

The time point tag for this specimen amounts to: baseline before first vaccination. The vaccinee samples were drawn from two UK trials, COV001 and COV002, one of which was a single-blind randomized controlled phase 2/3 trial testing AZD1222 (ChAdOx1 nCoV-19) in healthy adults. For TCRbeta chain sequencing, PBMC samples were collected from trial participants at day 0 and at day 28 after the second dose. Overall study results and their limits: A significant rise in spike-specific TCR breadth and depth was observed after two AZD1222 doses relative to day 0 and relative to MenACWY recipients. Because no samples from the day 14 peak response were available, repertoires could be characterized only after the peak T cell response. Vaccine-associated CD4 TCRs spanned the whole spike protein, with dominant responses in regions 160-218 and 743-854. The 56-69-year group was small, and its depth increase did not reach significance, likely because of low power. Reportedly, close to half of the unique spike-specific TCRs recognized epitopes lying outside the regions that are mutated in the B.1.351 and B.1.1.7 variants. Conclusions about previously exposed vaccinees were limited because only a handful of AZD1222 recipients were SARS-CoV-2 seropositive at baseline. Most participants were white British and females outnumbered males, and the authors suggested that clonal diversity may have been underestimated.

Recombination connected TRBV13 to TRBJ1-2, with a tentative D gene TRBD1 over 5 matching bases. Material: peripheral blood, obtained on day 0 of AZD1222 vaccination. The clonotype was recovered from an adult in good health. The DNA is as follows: TGTGCCAGCAGCCGAGGGGCGGGATTCAACTATGGCTACACCTTC. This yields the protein CASSRGAGFNYGYTF.